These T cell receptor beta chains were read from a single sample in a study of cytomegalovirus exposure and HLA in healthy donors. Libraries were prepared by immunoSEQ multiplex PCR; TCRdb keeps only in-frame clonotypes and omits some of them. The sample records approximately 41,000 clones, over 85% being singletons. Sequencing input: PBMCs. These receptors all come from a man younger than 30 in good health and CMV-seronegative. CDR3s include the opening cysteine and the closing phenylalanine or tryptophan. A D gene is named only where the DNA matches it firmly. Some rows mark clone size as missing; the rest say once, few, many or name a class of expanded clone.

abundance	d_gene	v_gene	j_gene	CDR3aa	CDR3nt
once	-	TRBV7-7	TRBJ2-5	CASSLLAGPQETQYF	TGTGCTAGCAGCTTACTAGCTGGACCACAAGAGACCCAGTACTTC
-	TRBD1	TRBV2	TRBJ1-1	CASSLRGQITEAFF	TGTGCCAGCAGTCTTAGGGGGCAAATCACTGAAGCTTTCTTT
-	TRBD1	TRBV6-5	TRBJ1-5	CASSLGQSNQPQHF	TGTGCCAGCAGTTTGGGACAGAGCAATCAGCCCCAGCATTTT
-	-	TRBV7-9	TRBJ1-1	CASSLEGFEAFF	TGTGCCAGCAGCTTAGAGGGGTTCGAAGCTTTCTTT
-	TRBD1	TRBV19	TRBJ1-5	CASSGQGAFQPQHF	TGTGCCAGTAGTGGACAGGGGGCTTTTCAGCCCCAGCATTTT
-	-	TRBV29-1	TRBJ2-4	CSVEGRGKNIQYF	TGCAGCGTTGAGGGGCGGGGTAAAAACATTCAGTACTTC
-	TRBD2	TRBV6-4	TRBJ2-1	CASSDPGTSVHNEQFF	TGTGCCAGCAGTGATCCCGGGACTAGCGTCCACAATGAGCAGTTCTTC
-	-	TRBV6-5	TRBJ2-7	CASSPRVAYEQYF	TGTGCCAGCAGTCCCCGGGTCGCCTACGAGCAGTACTTC
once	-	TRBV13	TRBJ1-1	CASSPGQEAFF	TGTGCCAGCAGCCCCGGACAGGAAGCTTTCTTT
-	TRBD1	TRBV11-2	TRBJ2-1	CASSMGQVYEQFF	TGTGCCAGCAGCATGGGACAGGTCTATGAGCAGTTCTTC
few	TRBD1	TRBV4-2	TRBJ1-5	CASSQDQDRVNQPQHF	TGTGCCAGCAGCCAAGATCAGGACAGGGTAAATCAGCCCCAGCATTTT
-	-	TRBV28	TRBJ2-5	CASSMYETQYF	TGTGCCAGCAGTATGTATGAGACCCAGTACTTC
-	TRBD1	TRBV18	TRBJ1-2	CASSPTTGDYGYTF	TGTGCCAGCTCACCCACGACAGGGGACTATGGCTACACCTTC
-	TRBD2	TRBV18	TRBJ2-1	CASSPGLAGARGEQFF	TGTGCCAGCTCACCAGGACTAGCGGGAGCTCGGGGTGAGCAGTTCTTC
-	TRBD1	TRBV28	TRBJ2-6	CASRTEWDRSSSGANVLTF	TGTGCCAGCAGGACCGAGTGGGACAGGTCTAGCTCTGGGGCCAACGTCCTGACTTTC
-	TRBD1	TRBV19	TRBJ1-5	CASTAGTGNQPQHF	TGTGCCAGTACTGCGGGGACAGGGAATCAGCCCCAGCATTTT
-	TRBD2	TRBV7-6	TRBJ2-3	CASSSAGGGDTQYF	TGTGCCAGCTCCTCGGCGGGGGGGGGAGATACGCAGTATTTT
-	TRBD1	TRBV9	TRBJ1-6	CASSARDSQLSPLHF	TGTGCCAGCAGCGCGCGGGACAGTCAATTGTCACCCCTCCACTTT
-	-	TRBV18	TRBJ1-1	CASSRRDSNRMNTEAFF	TGTGCCAGCTCACGCCGGGACTCTAATCGAATGAACACTGAAGCTTTCTTT
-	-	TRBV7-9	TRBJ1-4	CASSIQGGVEKLFF	TGTGCCAGCAGCATACAGGGTGGAGTTGAAAAACTGTTTTTT
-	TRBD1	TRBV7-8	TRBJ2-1	CASSFNSGGNFYNEQFF	TGTGCCAGCAGTTTCAACTCAGGGGGCAACTTCTACAATGAGCAGTTCTTC
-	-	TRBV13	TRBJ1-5	CASSSSGENQPQHF	TGTGCCAGCAGCTCCTCAGGGGAGAACCAGCCCCAGCATTTT
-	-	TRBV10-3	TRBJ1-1	CAISGGGRSVTEAFF	TGTGCCATCAGTGGGGGGGGCAGGTCGGTCACTGAAGCTTTCTTT
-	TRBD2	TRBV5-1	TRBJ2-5	CASSGGDEGETQYF	TGCGCCAGCAGCGGGGGGGACGAGGGGGAGACCCAGTACTTC
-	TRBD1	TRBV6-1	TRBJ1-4	CASSEGTGHNEKLFF	TGTGCCAGCAGTGAAGGGACAGGCCATAATGAAAAACTGTTTTTT
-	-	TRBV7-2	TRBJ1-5	CASSSLGTTNQPQHF	TGTGCCAGCAGCTCCCTGGGGACAACGAATCAGCCCCAGCATTTT
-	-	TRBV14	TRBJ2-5	CASSPYGGPEETQYF	TGTGCCAGCAGCCCCTACGGGGGGCCGGAAGAGACCCAGTACTTC
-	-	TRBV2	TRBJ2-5	CASMNRAYQETQYF	TGTGCCAGCATGAACAGGGCTTATCAAGAGACCCAGTACTTC
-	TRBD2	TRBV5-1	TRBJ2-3	CASSPGLAGGLRPPTDTQYF	TGCGCCAGCAGCCCCGGACTAGCGGGGGGACTTCGTCCCCCCACAGATACGCAGTATTTT
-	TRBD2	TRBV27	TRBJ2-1	CASSLRAGYNEQFF	TGTGCCAGCAGTTTAAGAGCGGGGTACAATGAGCAGTTCTTC
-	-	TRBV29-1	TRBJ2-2	CSVGNRNTGELFF	TGCAGCGTTGGAAACAGGAACACCGGGGAGCTGTTTTTT
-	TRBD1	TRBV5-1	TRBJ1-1	CASSSPAKRHRGTEAFF	TGCGCCAGCAGCTCCCCTGCAAAAAGGCACAGGGGCACTGAAGCTTTCTTT
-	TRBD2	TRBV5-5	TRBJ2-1	CASSLIREAFYNEQFF	TGTGCCAGCAGCTTGATCCGGGAGGCCTTCTACAATGAGCAGTTCTTC
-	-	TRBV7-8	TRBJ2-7	CASSLVGQNYEQYF	TGTGCCAGCAGCTTAGTTGGTCAGAACTACGAGCAGTACTTC
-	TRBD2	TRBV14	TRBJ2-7	CASSAWGGSSYEQYF	TGTGCCAGCAGCGCCTGGGGCGGGAGCTCCTACGAGCAGTACTTC
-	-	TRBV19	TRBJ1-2	CASSIVGGRVYGYTF	TGTGCCAGTAGTATAGTCGGGGGGCGCGTTTATGGCTACACCTTC
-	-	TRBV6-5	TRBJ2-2	CASSYGSGRTGELFF	TGTGCCAGCAGTTACGGCAGCGGCCGCACCGGGGAGCTGTTTTTT
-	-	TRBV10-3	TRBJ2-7	CAISDPVRGGGSYEQYF	TGTGCCATCAGTGATCCGGTGAGAGGGGGTGGTTCCTACGAGCAGTACTTC
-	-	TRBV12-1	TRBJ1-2	CASSWRQGAGGYTF	TGTGCCAGCAGCTGGCGACAGGGGGCGGGTGGCTACACCTTC
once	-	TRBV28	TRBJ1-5	CASSTQGIGNQPQHF	TGTGCCAGCAGTACTCAGGGGATTGGCAATCAGCCCCAGCATTTT
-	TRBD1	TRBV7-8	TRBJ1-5	CASSSTLTGLGEPQHF	TGTGCCAGCAGCTCCACCTTGACAGGGTTGGGGGAGCCCCAGCATTTT
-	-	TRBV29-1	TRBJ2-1	CSEVAVAHNEQFF	TGCAGCGAGGTAGCGGTAGCTCACAATGAGCAGTTCTTC
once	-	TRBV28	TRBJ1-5	CASSLITGQPSVNQPQHF	TGTGCCAGCAGTTTGATTACCGGACAGCCGTCCGTCAATCAGCCCCAGCATTTT
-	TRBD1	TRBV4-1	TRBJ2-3	CASSLDRAGTDTQYF	TGCGCCAGCAGTCTGGACAGGGCAGGCACAGATACGCAGTATTTT